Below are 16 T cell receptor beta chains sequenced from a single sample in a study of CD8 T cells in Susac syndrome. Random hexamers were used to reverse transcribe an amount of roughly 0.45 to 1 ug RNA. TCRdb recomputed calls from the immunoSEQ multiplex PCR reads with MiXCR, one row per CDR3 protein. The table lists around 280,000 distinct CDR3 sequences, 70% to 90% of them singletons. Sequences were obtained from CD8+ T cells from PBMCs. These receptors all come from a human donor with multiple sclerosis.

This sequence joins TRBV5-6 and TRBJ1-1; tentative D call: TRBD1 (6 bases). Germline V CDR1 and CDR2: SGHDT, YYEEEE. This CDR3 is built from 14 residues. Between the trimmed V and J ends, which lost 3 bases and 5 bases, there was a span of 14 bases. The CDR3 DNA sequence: TGTGCCAGCAGCTCTACAGGGAGGAGGACTGAAGCTTTCTTT. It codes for CASSSTGRRTEAFF. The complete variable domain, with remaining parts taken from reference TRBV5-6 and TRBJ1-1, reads DAGVTQSPTHLIKTRGQQVTLRCSPKSGHDTVSWYQQALGQGPQFIFQYYEEEERQRGNFPDRFSGHQFPNYSSELNVNALLLGDSALYLCASSSTGRRTEAFFGQGTRLTVV.

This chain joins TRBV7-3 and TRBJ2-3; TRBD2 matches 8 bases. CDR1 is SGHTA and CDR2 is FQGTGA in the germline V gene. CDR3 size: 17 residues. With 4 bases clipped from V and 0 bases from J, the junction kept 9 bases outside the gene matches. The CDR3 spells CASSSGWLAGSTDTQYF. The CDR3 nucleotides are TGTGCCAGCAGCTCTGGGTGGCTAGCGGGTAGCACAGATACGCAGTATTTT.

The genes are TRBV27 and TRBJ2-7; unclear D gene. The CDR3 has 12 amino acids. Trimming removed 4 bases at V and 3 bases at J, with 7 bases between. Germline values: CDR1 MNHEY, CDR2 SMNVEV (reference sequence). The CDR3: CASSSASYEQYF. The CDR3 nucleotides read TGTGCCAGCAGTTCAGCAAGCTACGAGCAGTACTTC.

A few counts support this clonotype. CDR3 sequence: CASSPNPGGENYGYTF. Written as DNA, the CDR3 is TGTGCCAGCAGTCCAAACCCGGGGGGGGAAAACTATGGCTACACCTTC. The chain carries TRBV27 and TRBJ1-2; perhaps TRBD1 as D (5 bases). The CDR3 has 16 amino acids. Germline V lookup: CDR1 MNHEY, CDR2 SMNVEV (reference sequence). With 5 bases removed from V and 2 bases from J, the gap between germline ends came to 18 bases.

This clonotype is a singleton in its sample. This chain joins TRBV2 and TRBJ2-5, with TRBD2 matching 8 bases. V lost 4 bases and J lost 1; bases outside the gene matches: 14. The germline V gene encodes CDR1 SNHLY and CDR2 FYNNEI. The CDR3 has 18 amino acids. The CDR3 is CASSAGAGAYTIQETQYF. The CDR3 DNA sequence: TGTGCCAGCAGTGCAGGAGCGGGAGCGTACACGATCCAAGAGACCCAGTACTTC.

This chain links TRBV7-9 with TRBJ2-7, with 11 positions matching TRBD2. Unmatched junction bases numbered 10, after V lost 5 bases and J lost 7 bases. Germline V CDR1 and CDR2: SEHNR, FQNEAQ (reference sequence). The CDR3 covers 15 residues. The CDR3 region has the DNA TGTGCCAGCAGCGGCGGGCTAGCGGGAGGATGGGAGCAGTACTTC. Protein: CASSGGLAGGWEQYF.

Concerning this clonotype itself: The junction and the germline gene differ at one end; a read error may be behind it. CDR3 protein: CASSVSTDQGNYGYTF. The CDR3 nucleotides are TGTGCCAGCAGCGTATCTACCGACCAGGGAAACTATGGCTACACTTTC. The chain is built from TRBV9 and TRBJ1-2; a weak D match, TRBD1 (5 bases). The CDR3 is 16 residues long. Germline V CDR1 and CDR2: SGDLS, YYNGEE.

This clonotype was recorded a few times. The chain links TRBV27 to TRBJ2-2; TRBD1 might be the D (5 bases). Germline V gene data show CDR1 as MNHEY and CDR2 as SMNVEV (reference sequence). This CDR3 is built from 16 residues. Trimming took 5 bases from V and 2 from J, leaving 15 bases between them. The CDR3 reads CASSPRWGLNTGELFF. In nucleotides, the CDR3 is TGTGCCAGCAGTCCCCGGTGGGGCCTCAACACCGGGGAGCTGTTTTTT.

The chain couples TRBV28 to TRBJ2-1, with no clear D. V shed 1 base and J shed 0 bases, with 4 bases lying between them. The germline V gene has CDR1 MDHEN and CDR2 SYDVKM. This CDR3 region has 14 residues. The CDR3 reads CASSLSLSYNEQFF. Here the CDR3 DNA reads TGTGCCAGCAGTTTATCCCTCTCCTACAATGAGCAGTTCTTC.

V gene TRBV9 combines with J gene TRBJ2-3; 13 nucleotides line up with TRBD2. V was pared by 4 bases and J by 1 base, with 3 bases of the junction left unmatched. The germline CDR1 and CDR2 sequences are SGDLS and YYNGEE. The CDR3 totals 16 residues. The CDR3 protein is CASSLTSGRGTDTQYF. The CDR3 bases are TGTGCCAGCAGCCTTACTAGCGGGAGGGGCACAGATACGCAGTATTTT. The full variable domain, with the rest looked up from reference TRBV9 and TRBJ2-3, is DSGVTQTPKHLITATGQRVTLRCSPRSGDLSVYWYQQSLDQGLQFLIQYYNGEERAKGNILERFSAQQFPDLHSELNLSSLELGDSALYFCASSLTSGRGTDTQYFGPGTRLTVL.

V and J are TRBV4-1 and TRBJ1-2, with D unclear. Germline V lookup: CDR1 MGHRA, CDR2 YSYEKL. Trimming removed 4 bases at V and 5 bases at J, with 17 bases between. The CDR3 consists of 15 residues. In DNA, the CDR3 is TGCGCCAGCAGCCCTGGCCAGCCGGTTACATATGGCTACACCTTC. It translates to CASSPGQPVTYGYTF.

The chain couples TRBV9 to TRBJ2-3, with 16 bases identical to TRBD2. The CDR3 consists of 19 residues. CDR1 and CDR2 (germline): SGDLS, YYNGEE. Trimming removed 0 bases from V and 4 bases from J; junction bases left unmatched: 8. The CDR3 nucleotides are TGTGCCAGCAGCGTAGATTCGAGGGGACTAGCGGGAGGGGCAGATACGCAGTATTTT. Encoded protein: CASSVDSRGLAGGADTQYF. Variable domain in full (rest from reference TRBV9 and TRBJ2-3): DSGVTQTPKHLITATGQRVTLRCSPRSGDLSVYWYQQSLDQGLQFLIQYYNGEERAKGNILERFSAQQFPDLHSELNLSSLELGDSALYFCASSVDSRGLAGGADTQYFGPGTRLTVL.

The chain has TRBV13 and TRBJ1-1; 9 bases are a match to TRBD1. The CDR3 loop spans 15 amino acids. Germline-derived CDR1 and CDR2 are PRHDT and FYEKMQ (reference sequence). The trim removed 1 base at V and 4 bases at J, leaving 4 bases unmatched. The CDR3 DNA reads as TGTGCCAGCAGCTTAGCGACAGGGGGAGTCACTGAAGCTTTCTTT. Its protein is CASSLATGGVTEAFF.

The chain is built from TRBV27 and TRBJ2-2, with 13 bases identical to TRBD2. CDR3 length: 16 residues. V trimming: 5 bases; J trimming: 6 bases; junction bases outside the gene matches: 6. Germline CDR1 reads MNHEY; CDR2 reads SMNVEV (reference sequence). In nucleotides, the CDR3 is TGTGCCAGCAGTATTCTACTAGCGGGAGGGCCCGGGGAGCTGTTTTTT. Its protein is CASSILLAGGPGELFF.

CDR3 amino acids: CASSQTPATGDYTF. For the CDR3, the DNA is TGTGCCAGCAGCCAAACGCCGGCAACAGGGGACTACACCTTC. The chain couples TRBV14 to TRBJ1-2, with 7 bases identical to TRBD1. This CDR3 has 14 residues. The germline CDR1 and CDR2 sequences are SGHDN and FVKESK. After removal of 2 bases from V and 10 bases from J, the junction contained 10 bases not matched to a gene.

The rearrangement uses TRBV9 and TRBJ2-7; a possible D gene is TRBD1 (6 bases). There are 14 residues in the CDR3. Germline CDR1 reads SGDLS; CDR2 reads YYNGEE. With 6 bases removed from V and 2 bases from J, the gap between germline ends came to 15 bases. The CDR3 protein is CASNSGTPTYEQYF. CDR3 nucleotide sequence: TGTGCCAGCAACTCCGGGACACCGACCTACGAGCAGTACTTC.